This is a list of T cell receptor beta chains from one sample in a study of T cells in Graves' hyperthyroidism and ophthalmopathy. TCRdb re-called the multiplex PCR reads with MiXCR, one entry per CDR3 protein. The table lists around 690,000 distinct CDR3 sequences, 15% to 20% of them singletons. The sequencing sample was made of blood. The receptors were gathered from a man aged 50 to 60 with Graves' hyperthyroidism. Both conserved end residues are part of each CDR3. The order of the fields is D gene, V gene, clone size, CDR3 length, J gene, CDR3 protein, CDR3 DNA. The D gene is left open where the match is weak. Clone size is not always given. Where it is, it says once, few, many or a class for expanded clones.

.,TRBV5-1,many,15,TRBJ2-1,CASSSRPRGPDEQFF,TGCGCCAGCAGCTCCCGGCCCAGGGGTCCGGATGAGCAGTTCTTC
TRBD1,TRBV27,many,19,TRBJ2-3,CASSFTFTGTGLITDTQYF,TGTGCCAGCAGCTTCACGTTCACCGGGACAGGGCTTATCACAGATACGCAGTATTTT
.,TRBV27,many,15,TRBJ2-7,CASRLTPQGRYEQYF,TGTGCCAGCAGGCTAACCCCACAGGGACGCTACGAGCAGTACTTC
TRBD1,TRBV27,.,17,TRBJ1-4,CASSFLPPDRVWEKLFF,TGTGCCAGCAGTTTTCTTCCGCCTGACAGGGTCTGGGAAAAACTGTTTTTT
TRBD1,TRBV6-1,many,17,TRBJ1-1,CASTYYAGTGMNTEAFF,TGTGCCAGCACATACTACGCCGGGACAGGGATGAACACTGAAGCTTTCTTT
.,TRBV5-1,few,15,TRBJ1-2,CASISQPEQPYGYTF,TGCGCCAGCATCTCCCAACCCGAACAACCCTATGGCTACACCTTC
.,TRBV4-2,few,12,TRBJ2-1,CASSQVGVEQFF,TGTGCCAGCAGCCAAGTAGGAGTTGAGCAGTTCTTC
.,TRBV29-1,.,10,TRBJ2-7,CSVGASEQYF,TGCAGCGTTGGAGCCTCCGAGCAGTACTTC
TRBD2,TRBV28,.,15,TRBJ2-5,CASSSLAGGEETQYF,TGTGCCAGCAGTTCCCTAGCGGGCGGTGAAGAGACCCAGTACTTC
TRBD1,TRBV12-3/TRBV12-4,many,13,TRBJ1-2,CASSSTGDMGYTF,TGTGCCAGCAGTTCGACAGGGGATATGGGCTACACCTTC
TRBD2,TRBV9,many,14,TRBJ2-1,CASSVTGGQDEQFF,TGTGCCAGCAGCGTAACGGGAGGGCAAGATGAGCAGTTCTTC
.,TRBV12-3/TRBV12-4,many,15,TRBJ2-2,CASSLRSGNTGELFF,TGTGCCAGCAGTCTCCGATCAGGGAACACCGGGGAGCTGTTTTTT
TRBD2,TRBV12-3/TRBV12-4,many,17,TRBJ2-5,CASSFRVGGTTQETQYF,TGTGCCAGCAGTTTCCGGGTTGGCGGGACTACACAAGAGACCCAGTACTTC
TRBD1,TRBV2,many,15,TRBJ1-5,CASRGGQGASQPQHF,TGTGCCAGCAGGGGAGGACAGGGGGCGTCACAGCCCCAGCATTTT
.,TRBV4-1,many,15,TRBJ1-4,CASSHIRATNEKLFF,TGCGCCAGCAGCCACATCCGTGCAACTAATGAAAAACTGTTTTTT
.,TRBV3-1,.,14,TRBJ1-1,CASSQTGMNTEAVF,TGTGCCAGCAGCCAAACAGGGATGAACACTGAAGCTGTCTTT
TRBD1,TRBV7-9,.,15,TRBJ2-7,CASSPRDRAAYEQYF,TGTGCCAGCAGCCCGAGAGACAGGGCGGCCTACGAGCAGTACTTC
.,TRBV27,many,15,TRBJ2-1,CASSFFSGTYNEQFF,TGTGCCAGCAGTTTCTTCAGCGGTACCTACAATGAGCAGTTCTTC
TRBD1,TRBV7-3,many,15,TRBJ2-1,CASSLTGDSYNEQFF,TGTGCCAGCAGCCTTACAGGGGATTCCTACAATGAGCAGTTCTTC
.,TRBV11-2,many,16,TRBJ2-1,CASSPLQGPSYNEQFF,TGTGCCAGCAGTCCCCTCCAGGGGCCGTCCTACAATGAGCAGTTCTTC